This T cell receptor (beta chain) was sequenced for a study of blood T cell repertoires in COVID-19. At the level of the study: Acute and convalescent COVID-19 specimens originated in the United States, Italy and Spain. T cells, B-cell-depleted T cells, or PBMCs supplied cDNA or gDNA.

Methods used by the authors: From reference gene primer amplification, estimates of nucleated cell counts were derived. Only in-frame clones appear in the TCRdb table, and some are missing; sequencing was by immunoSEQ multiplex PCR. The DNA gave D and trimming, while V, J and clone size come from that table. Of 200,000 to 250,000 clones in the sample, around 88% were seen once. Trimming removed 1 base at V and 6 bases at J, with 18 bases between. Germline values: CDR1 SGHAT, CDR2 FQNNGV. There are 16 residues in the CDR3. The clonotype comes from a man younger than 30 with active or convalescent COVID-19. The chain joins TRBV11-2 to TRBJ1-2, with D possibly matching TRBD1 (6 bases). The sequenced material came from peripheral blood. CDR3 DNA sequence: TGTGCCAGCAGCTTAGGTTTCGGTGGGGGGGCCCATGGCTACACCTTC. It specifies CASSLGFGGGAHGYTF. Filled out from reference TRBV11-2 and TRBJ1-2, the complete variable domain reads EAGVAQSPRYKIIEKRQSVAFWCNPISGHATLYWYQQILGQGPKLLIQFQNNGVVDDSQLPKDRFSAERLKGVDSTLKIQPAKLEDSAVYLCASSLGFGGGAHGYTFGSGTRLTVV.